The rows below give T cell receptor beta chains drawn from one sample of a study of shared clonotypes between healthy human individuals. Generated by immunoSEQ multiplex PCR, the TCRdb table keeps only in-frame clones and is missing some. The data hold more than 1,200,000 clones, with approximately 98.5% observed a single time. The material sequenced was naive CD4+ T cells sorted from blood. The source is a man aged 30 to 45 in good health. CDR3s include the opening cysteine and the closing phenylalanine or tryptophan. A D gene is named only where the DNA matches it firmly. Size values are once, few and many counts, or a class for expanded clones, and some rows have none.

j_gene: TRBJ2-3; abundance: NA; v_gene: TRBV25-1; d_gene: NA; CDR3aa: CASRNLASSTDTQYF; CDR3nt: TGTGCCAGCAGAAACCTAGCGTCCAGCACAGATACGCAGTATTTT
j_gene: TRBJ2-5; abundance: NA; v_gene: TRBV6-1; d_gene: NA; CDR3aa: CASSVWDGTQETQYF; CDR3nt: TGTGCCAGCAGTGTGTGGGATGGGACCCAAGAGACCCAGTACTTC
j_gene: TRBJ2-1; abundance: NA; v_gene: TRBV5-6; d_gene: TRBD1; CDR3aa: CASSLPPGQANNEQFF; CDR3nt: TGTGCCAGCAGCTTACCGCCGGGACAGGCAAACAATGAGCAGTTCTTC
j_gene: TRBJ1-1; abundance: NA; v_gene: TRBV15; d_gene: NA; CDR3aa: CATSRDTHWNTEAFF; CDR3nt: TGTGCCACCAGCAGAGACACACACTGGAACACTGAAGCTTTCTTT
j_gene: TRBJ2-1; abundance: NA; v_gene: TRBV29-1; d_gene: TRBD1; CDR3aa: CSVVTGIREQFF; CDR3nt: TGCAGCGTTGTGACAGGGATTCGCGAGCAGTTCTTC
j_gene: TRBJ2-1; abundance: NA; v_gene: TRBV6-6; d_gene: NA; CDR3aa: CASSSGRYNEQFF; CDR3nt: TGTGCCAGCAGTTCTGGACGATACAATGAGCAGTTCTTC
j_gene: TRBJ1-2; abundance: NA; v_gene: TRBV14; d_gene: NA; CDR3aa: CASSQEGRVWDGYTF; CDR3nt: TGTGCCAGCAGCCAAGAGGGACGGGTCTGGGATGGCTACACCTTC
j_gene: TRBJ2-7; abundance: NA; v_gene: TRBV4-3; d_gene: TRBD1; CDR3aa: CASSQGQGVYEQYF; CDR3nt: TGCGCCAGCAGCCAGGGACAGGGGGTCTACGAGCAGTACTTC
j_gene: TRBJ2-1; abundance: NA; v_gene: TRBV11-2; d_gene: TRBD2; CDR3aa: CASSPVPGLGRGFF; CDR3nt: TGTGCCAGCAGCCCCGTCCCGGGACTAGGACGAGGGTTCTTC
j_gene: TRBJ1-3; abundance: NA; v_gene: TRBV2; d_gene: NA; CDR3aa: CASMFVETPGNTIYF; CDR3nt: TGTGCCAGCATGTTCGTAGAGACTCCTGGAAACACCATATATTTT
j_gene: TRBJ2-1; abundance: NA; v_gene: TRBV10-3; d_gene: NA; CDR3aa: CAISPSHRDPLYNEQFF; CDR3nt: TGTGCCATCAGTCCCTCCCACCGGGACCCCCTTTACAATGAGCAGTTCTTC
j_gene: TRBJ2-1; abundance: NA; v_gene: TRBV27; d_gene: TRBD2; CDR3aa: CASSFNLAGGREFF; CDR3nt: TGTGCCAGCAGTTTCAATTTAGCGGGAGGGAGAGAGTTCTTC
j_gene: TRBJ1-4; abundance: once; v_gene: TRBV5-1; d_gene: NA; CDR3aa: CASSLGRVTNEKLFF; CDR3nt: TGCGCCAGCAGCTTGGGAAGGGTGACTAATGAAAAACTGTTTTTT
j_gene: TRBJ1-1; abundance: NA; v_gene: TRBV5-1; d_gene: NA; CDR3aa: CASSFWRAQDEAFF; CDR3nt: TGCGCCAGCAGCTTCTGGAGGGCTCAGGATGAAGCTTTCTTT
j_gene: TRBJ2-7; abundance: NA; v_gene: TRBV6-5; d_gene: NA; CDR3aa: CASSYRLGGYEQYF; CDR3nt: TGTGCCAGCAGTTATCGACTAGGAGGATACGAGCAGTACTTC
j_gene: TRBJ2-1; abundance: NA; v_gene: TRBV5-1; d_gene: TRBD1; CDR3aa: CASSLGQYPNNEQFF; CDR3nt: TGCGCCAGCAGCCTGGGACAGTATCCCAACAATGAGCAGTTCTTC
j_gene: TRBJ1-2; abundance: NA; v_gene: TRBV28; d_gene: NA; CDR3aa: CASSQTESYGYTF; CDR3nt: TGTGCCAGCAGTCAGACAGAGTCCTATGGCTACACCTTC
j_gene: TRBJ2-3; abundance: NA; v_gene: TRBV5-4; d_gene: TRBD2; CDR3aa: CASSSPGGGSTDTQYF; CDR3nt: TGTGCCAGCAGCTCCCCGGGAGGGGGAAGCACAGATACGCAGTATTTT
j_gene: TRBJ1-5; abundance: NA; v_gene: TRBV2; d_gene: NA; CDR3aa: CASKYHSSGNQPQHF; CDR3nt: TGTGCCAGCAAATATCATAGCTCAGGCAATCAGCCCCAGCATTTT
j_gene: TRBJ2-2; abundance: NA; v_gene: TRBV5-4; d_gene: NA; CDR3aa: CASSLLPPTDGTGELFF; CDR3nt: TGTGCCAGCAGCTTATTGCCACCTACAGACGGCACCGGGGAGCTGTTTTTT
j_gene: TRBJ2-1; abundance: NA; v_gene: TRBV9; d_gene: NA; CDR3aa: CASSAKGGNEQFF; CDR3nt: TGTGCCAGCAGCGCCAAGGGGGGCAATGAGCAGTTCTTC
j_gene: TRBJ1-5; abundance: NA; v_gene: TRBV7-2; d_gene: NA; CDR3aa: CASSLGGGGNQPQHF; CDR3nt: TGTGCCAGCAGCTTAGGGGGAGGGGGCAATCAGCCCCAGCATTTT
j_gene: TRBJ1-5; abundance: NA; v_gene: TRBV6-5; d_gene: TRBD1; CDR3aa: CASSNRGFNQPQHF; CDR3nt: TGTGCCAGCAGCAACAGGGGTTTCAATCAGCCCCAGCATTTT
j_gene: TRBJ2-3; abundance: NA; v_gene: TRBV5-6; d_gene: NA; CDR3aa: CASSFKTRVLDTQYF; CDR3nt: TGTGCCAGCAGCTTTAAAACCCGAGTTTTGGATACGCAGTATTTT
j_gene: TRBJ1-1; abundance: NA; v_gene: TRBV6-5; d_gene: NA; CDR3aa: CASSYGGMNTEAFF; CDR3nt: TGTGCCAGCAGTTACGGGGGCATGAACACTGAAGCTTTCTTT
j_gene: TRBJ2-1; abundance: NA; v_gene: TRBV5-4; d_gene: NA; CDR3aa: CASSRDPGSYNEQFF; CDR3nt: TGTGCCAGCAGCCGGGACCCCGGCTCCTACAATGAGCAGTTCTTC
j_gene: TRBJ2-1; abundance: NA; v_gene: TRBV11-2; d_gene: TRBD1; CDR3aa: CASRSLRDSSNEQFF; CDR3nt: TGTGCCAGCAGATCCCTCCGGGACAGCTCGAATGAGCAGTTCTTC
j_gene: TRBJ2-1; abundance: NA; v_gene: TRBV7-6; d_gene: TRBD2; CDR3aa: CASSLASLAGINEQFF; CDR3nt: TGTGCCAGCAGCTTAGCGAGCCTAGCGGGGATCAATGAGCAGTTCTTC
j_gene: TRBJ2-1; abundance: NA; v_gene: TRBV5-1; d_gene: TRBD2; CDR3aa: CASNGTSGKYSSYNEQFF; CDR3nt: TGCGCCAGCAACGGGACTAGCGGAAAATATAGCTCCTACAATGAGCAGTTCTTC
j_gene: TRBJ1-2; abundance: NA; v_gene: TRBV5-4; d_gene: TRBD1; CDR3aa: CASSPKDRGRFGGYTF; CDR3nt: TGTGCCAGCAGCCCCAAGGACAGGGGGCGATTTGGTGGCTACACCTTC